This T cell receptor beta chain was recorded in a study of cytomegalovirus exposure and HLA in healthy donors. Study-wide findings and caveats: Later analysis identified about 15,000 TCR beta sequences associated with HLA alleles, using a false discovery rate threshold of 0.05. Later work found that TCR association rates differed between HLA loci; DRB1 had the most and HLA-C the fewest.

The CDR3 covers 15 residues. The J segment lost 9 bases and the V segment lost 3 bases, leaving 6 bases of the junction unmatched. CDR1 SGHDN and CDR2 FVKESK come from the germline V gene. Details on this clone: No antigen is known for it.

It was with 60 Vbeta and 13 Jbeta primers that the PCR ran. Measured with immunoSEQ multiplex PCR; TCRdb has only the in-frame clones, and not every one. The data show 150,000 to 200,000 clones, roughly 80% seen once. The chain carries TRBV14 and TRBJ1-6; 9 positions match TRBD1. This sequence originates from a young woman in good health and CMV-seropositive. Sequencing used PBMCs. This CDR3 reads CASSHRDRDSSPLHF. The CDR3 DNA reads TGTGCCAGCAGCCATAGGGACAGGGACTCTTCACCCCTCCACTTT.